This T cell receptor (beta chain) came from a study of low-dose radiotherapy and immunotherapy resistance in tumors. First-strand cDNA relied on TRAV- and TRBV-specific primers spanning alpha and beta chains. The TCRs were subjected to amplification over around 19 PCR cycles employing a constant-region primer in conjunction with a V-primer adapter. TCRdb re-called the reads with MiXCR, one entry per CDR3 protein. The table records about 10,000 distinct CDR3 sequences, about two fifths of them present only once. The trim removed 4 bases at V and 6 bases at J, leaving 9 bases unmatched. The germline gives CDR1 SGHDT, CDR2 YYEEEE. The length of the CDR3 is 14 residues.

The receptor's source is a human donor with advanced metastatic prostate, ovarian, gallbladder or colorectal cancer (not recorded which). This table probably holds off-target reads from a library built for another chain. This rearrangement joins TRBV5-6 to TRBJ2-7; 8 nucleotides agree with TRBD2. This CDR3 is CASSPAGGPREQYF. The CDR3 DNA reads TGTGCCAGCAGCCCCGCGGGGGGACCCCGCGAGCAGTACTTC.